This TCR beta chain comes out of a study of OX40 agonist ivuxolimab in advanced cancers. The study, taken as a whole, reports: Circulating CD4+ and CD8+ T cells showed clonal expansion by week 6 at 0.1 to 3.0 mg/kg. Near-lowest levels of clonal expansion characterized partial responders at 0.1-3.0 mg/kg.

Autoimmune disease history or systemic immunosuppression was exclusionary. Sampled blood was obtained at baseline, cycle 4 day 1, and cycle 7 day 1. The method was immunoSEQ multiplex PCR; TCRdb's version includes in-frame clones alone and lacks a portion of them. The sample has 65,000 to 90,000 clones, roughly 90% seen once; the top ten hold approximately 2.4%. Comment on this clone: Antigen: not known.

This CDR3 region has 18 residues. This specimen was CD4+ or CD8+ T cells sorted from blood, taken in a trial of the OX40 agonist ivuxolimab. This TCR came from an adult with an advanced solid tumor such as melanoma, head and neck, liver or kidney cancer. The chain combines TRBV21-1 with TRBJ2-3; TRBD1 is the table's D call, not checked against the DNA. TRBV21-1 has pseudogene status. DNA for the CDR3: TGTGCCAGCAGCAAAGTAAGGGGCAGGCTGAACTGCACAGATACGCAGTATTTT. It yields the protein CASSKVRGRLNCTDTQYF.